This T cell receptor beta chain was observed in a study of T cells in Graves' hyperthyroidism and ophthalmopathy. Study-level background: It was at initial diagnosis, before any treatment, that peripheral blood was collected.

Study observations and caveats: The model forecast ophthalmopathy, anticipating it by a median approximately 6 months before onset.

Each 10 ml fresh peripheral blood draw supplied the PBMCs. Regions amplified from RNA transcripts were the TCR beta CDR3 regions. With the HTBI primer set, the TCR CDR3 went through a first round of RT-PCR. Each CDR3 protein is one row after TCRdb ran MiXCR on the multiplex PCR reads. This table has 360,000 or so distinct CDR3 sequences, around a sixth appearing once. Trimming at V came to 6 bases and at J to 8 bases, leaving 11 bases not matched to a gene. The CDR3 has 14 residues. On this clonotype: Its matching antigen is unknown.

The sequence was collected from a woman in her 40s with Graves' ophthalmopathy. The chain combines TRBV12-3 or TRBV12-4 with TRBJ1-2; 8 bases match TRBD1. The sample comprised blood. CDR3 in amino acids: CASSLSRDRNGYTF. The CDR3 DNA reads as TGTGCCAGCAGCCTCTCCCGGGACAGGAACGGCTACACCTTC.